This T cell receptor (beta chain) was observed in a study of T cells in Graves' hyperthyroidism and ophthalmopathy. Findings and limits, study-wide: Clonotypes that were expanded in thyroid above 0.001 mostly appeared in blood too. In simple terms, a model built on 13 V-J features told ophthalmopathy apart from stable hyperthyroidism.

This clonotype was counted at least ten times. Its specificity is unknown. Amplification of TCR beta CDR3 regions used RNA as the template. HTBI primers were the set used in a first-round RT-PCR of the TCR CDR3. TCRdb redid the calling of the multiplex PCR reads with MiXCR, one entry per CDR3 protein. The sample lists almost 250,000 distinct CDR3 sequences; around 25% were seen once. Germline CDR1 and CDR2: SGDLS and YYNGEE. Unmatched junction bases numbered 8, after V lost 4 bases and J lost 5 bases. This CDR3 is built from 14 residues. Sequenced sample: blood. The chain employs TRBV9 and TRBJ2-7, with 8 positions matching TRBD1. The origin of this receptor is a woman in her thirties or forties with Graves' ophthalmopathy. DNA of the CDR3: TGTGCCAGCAGCCCTCGGACAGGGATCGACGAGCAGTACTTC. Residues: CASSPRTGIDEQYF.